One and the same sample provided the 20 T cell receptor beta chains below, sequenced in a study of control samples from healthy donors and cancer patients. Profiled with immunoSEQ multiplex PCR; TCRdb holds only in-frame clones, not every one. The sample has roughly 55,000 clones, 95% to 96% seen once. The sequenced sample was blood. The receptors here all came from a woman aged 18-35 years in good health.

The genes are TRBV15 and TRBJ2-1; unclear D gene. The CDR3 has 18 amino acids. V lost 2 bases to trimming and J lost 0 bases, with 17 bases between them. Per germline, CDR1 LNHNV and CDR2 YYDKDF (reference sequence). The CDR3 DNA sequence: TGTGCCACCAGCAGAACCCGGCCCGGACGTAGCTCCTACAATGAGCAGTTCTTC. Its translation is CATSRTRPGRSSYNEQFF.

The chain joins TRBV6-4 to TRBJ2-1; the D is unclear. This CDR3 has 17 residues. Trimming pared 0 bases from V and 4 bases from J, leaving 16 bases between. The germline V gene has CDR1 MRHNA and CDR2 SNTAGT. The CDR3, as DNA: TGTGCCAGCAGTGACTCGACTTCTGTACAGCAATACAATGAGCAGTTCTTC. This encodes CASSDSTSVQQYNEQFF.

The chain has TRBV18 and TRBJ1-1; D call uncertain. V dropped 3 bases and J dropped 2 bases, with 16 bases sitting between them. CDR1 is KGHSH and CDR2 is LQKENI in the germline V gene. This CDR3 is 16 amino acids long. The CDR3 reads CASSPPSGTRNTEAFF. The CDR3 DNA follows: TGTGCCAGCTCACCCCCATCGGGTACAAGAAACACTGAAGCTTTCTTT.

This chain joins TRBV12-5 and TRBJ1-1; 8 positions agree with TRBD1. The CDR3 runs to 18 residues. The germline gives CDR1 LGHNT, CDR2 FRNRAP. V trimming: 4 bases; J trimming: 4 bases; junction bases outside the gene matches: 17. In DNA form, the CDR3 reads TGTGCTAGTGGTTGGACTTCAGGGGGCTTAAGCTCGAGCACTGAAGCTTTCTTT. Translated: CASGWTSGGLSSSTEAFF.

The chain couples TRBV6-5 to TRBJ2-7, with D perhaps matching TRBD2 (5 bases). CDR1 and CDR2 from the germline V gene are MNHEY and SVGAGI. The CDR3 is 13 amino acids. With 8 bases removed from V and 6 bases from J, the gap between germline ends came to 17 bases. The CDR3 nucleotides read TGTGCCAGCGGATGGGAGAGTATATCCGAGCAGTACTTC. As protein: CASGWESISEQYF.

The chain is built from TRBV18 and TRBJ1-2; TRBD1 aligns across 8 bases. With V trimmed by 4 bases and J by 4 bases, 5 bases remained unmatched. The CDR3 consists of 14 residues. Germline V gene lookup returns CDR1 KGHSH and CDR2 LQKENI. CDR3: CASSLGTGLYGYTF. As DNA, the CDR3 is TGTGCCAGCTCACTAGGGACAGGTCTCTATGGCTACACCTTC.

V and J are TRBV5-6 and TRBJ2-7; D might be TRBD1 or TRBD2, each matching 5 bases. Germline V gives CDR1 SGHDT, CDR2 YYEEEE. The CDR3 sequence is 14 residues long. V gave up 1 base and J gave up 3 bases, with 11 bases separating them. CDR3 protein: CASSLYGANYEQYF. DNA of the CDR3: TGTGCCAGCAGCTTGTACGGGGCAAACTACGAGCAGTACTTC.

The rearrangement links TRBV5-1 to TRBJ2-2; no definite D call. The V gene's germline CDR1 is SGHRS and CDR2 YFSETQ. V was trimmed by 0 bases and J by 7 bases, leaving 10 bases between them. This CDR3 region has 14 residues. In DNA, the CDR3 is TGCGCCAGCAGCTTGGGGACCTACAGCGGGGAGCTGTTTTTT. Translation gives CASSLGTYSGELFF.

The V and J genes are TRBV6-5 and TRBJ1-4, with D perhaps TRBD1 (5 bases). CDR3 size: 15 residues. Trimming removed 0 bases from V and 7 bases from J, with 12 bases in between. Germline assignment: CDR1 MNHEY and CDR2 SVGAGI. The CDR3 spells CASSYSPGSSEKLFF. DNA of the CDR3: TGTGCCAGCAGTTACTCCCCAGGGAGTAGTGAAAAACTGTTTTTT.

The chain uses TRBV30 and TRBJ2-3, with 16 bases that match TRBD2. There are 16 residues in the CDR3. Germline V gene data show CDR1 as GTSNPN and CDR2 as SVGIG (reference sequence). V shed 5 bases, J shed 3 bases, and the junction held 5 bases outside the gene matches. The chain's CDR3 is CAWRQGLAGGTDTQYF. The CDR3 DNA follows: TGTGCCTGGCGTCAGGGACTAGCGGGGGGGACAGATACGCAGTATTTT.

The rearrangement joins TRBV27 to TRBJ2-1, with a tentative D call TRBD2 (6 bases). The CDR3 runs to 13 residues. The germline gives CDR1 MNHEY, CDR2 SMNVEV (reference sequence). Trimming removed 8 bases at V and 3 bases at J, with 11 bases between. CDR3 DNA: TGTGCCAGCCGGGGACTGAACTACAATGAGCAGTTCTTC. Translating it yields CASRGLNYNEQFF.

This chain links TRBV19 with TRBJ2-3; D possibly corresponds to TRBD1 (6 bases). The V gene lost 5 bases and the J gene lost 6 bases, with 15 bases spanning the gap. Germline V gene lookup returns CDR1 LNHDA and CDR2 SQIVND (reference sequence). CDR3 length: 14 residues. CDR3 in DNA: TGTGCCAGTAGTGCGGACAGTTTGGGGGATACGCAGTATTTT. Translation gives CASSADSLGDTQYF.

The J gene is TRBJ2-1, the V gene TRBV28, with D uncertain. Trimming removed 7 bases from V and 2 bases from J, with 9 bases in between. Germline values: CDR1 MDHEN, CDR2 SYDVKM. The CDR3 loop spans 13 amino acids. The CDR3 DNA reads as TGTGCCAGCACTTTGAGCCCCTACAATGAGCAGTTCTTC. This encodes CASTLSPYNEQFF.

This chain links TRBV5-5 with TRBJ2-4; D remains ambiguous. V lost 0 bases to trimming and J lost 0 bases, with 10 bases between them. The CDR3 sequence is 16 residues long. The germline gives CDR1 SGHKS, CDR2 YYEKEE (reference sequence). CDR3 protein: CASSLGPYTAKNIQYF. CDR3 DNA: TGTGCCAGCAGCTTGGGGCCGTATACAGCCAAAAACATTCAGTACTTC.

The chain has TRBV11-2 and TRBJ1-6; D possibly corresponds to TRBD1 (5 bases). Deletions cut 11 bases from V and 6 bases from J, with 11 bases between. The length of the CDR3 is 12 residues. Germline V gives CDR1 SGHAT, CDR2 FQNNGV. CDR3 amino acids: CASRDGNSPLHF. In nucleotides, the CDR3 is TGTGCCTCCAGGGACGGTAATTCACCCCTCCACTTT.

The V call is TRBV7-2, the J call TRBJ2-3, with 13 bases matching TRBD2. Germline loops: CDR1 SGHTA, CDR2 FQGNSA. V trimming: 2 bases; J trimming: 3 bases; junction bases outside the gene matches: 2. This CDR3 region has 16 residues. The CDR3 loop reads CASSLTSGGGTDTQYF. The DNA of the CDR3 is TGTGCCAGCAGCTTAACTAGCGGGGGGGGAACAGATACGCAGTATTTT.

The chain links TRBV7-9 to TRBJ2-2; TRBD2 matches at 8 bases. Germline V gives CDR1 SEHNR, CDR2 FQNEAQ (reference sequence). Unmatched junction bases numbered 13, after V lost 4 bases and J lost 0 bases. The CDR3 has 19 amino acids. The CDR3, as DNA: TGTGCCAGCAGCTCTTCAACCGACTCGGGGGGGTCGAACACCGGGGAGCTGTTTTTT. Its translation: CASSSSTDSGGSNTGELFF.

The V call is TRBV3-1 (or the pseudogene TRBV3-2), the J call TRBJ2-3; D is ambiguous. Trimming removed 4 bases at V and 0 bases at J, with 14 bases between. The CDR3 sequence is 16 residues long. Germline V lookup: CDR1 LGHDT, CDR2 YNNKEL (reference sequence). The CDR3 sequence: CASSRMGPSSTDTQYF. The CDR3 DNA reads TGTGCCAGCAGCCGGATGGGCCCCTCCAGCACAGATACGCAGTATTTT.

The V and J genes are TRBV18 and TRBJ2-2; no clear D. V was trimmed by 0 bases and J by 6 bases, leaving 8 bases between them. Germline V lookup: CDR1 KGHSH, CDR2 LQKENI. The CDR3 is 14 amino acids. CDR3 in DNA: TGTGCCAGCTCACCACCGGCGAGCCCCGGGGAGCTGTTTTTT. This translates into CASSPPASPGELFF.

This clone was seen just once. J is TRBJ1-2 and V is TRBV7-9; D might be TRBD1 (5 bases). The CDR3 contains 16 residues. V lost 5 bases and J lost 8, with 24 bases in between. In germline, CDR1 is SEHNR, CDR2 FQNEAQ (reference sequence). The CDR3 region is CASSPTGQSRRGGYTF. As DNA, the CDR3 is TGTGCCAGCAGCCCAACAGGACAATCTAGACGGGGGGGCTACACCTTC. The full variable domain, in which reference TRBV7-9 and TRBJ1-2 provide the parts outside the CDR3, is DTGVSQNPRHKITKRGQNVTFRCDPISEHNRLYWYRQTLGQGPEFLTYFQNEAQLEKSRLLSDRFSAERPKGSFSTLEIQRTEQGDSAMYLCASSPTGQSRRGGYTFGSGTRLTVV.